What follows are 5 T cell receptor beta chains derived from one specimen sequenced in a study of T cell clonotyping in hematopoietic cell transplantation (dated by TCRdb to about 2021). The library was made by the immunoSEQ multiplex PCR assay. TCRdb obtained this table from immuneACCESS and retained in-frame rearrangements with V and J assigned. These tables miss some clones; where compared with another copy, unresolved V genes account for less than half of the shortfall, and the remainder is unexplained. For this sample there are about 15,000 clones; roughly 85% appear just once. The biggest ten clones account for 3.5% to 4.5% of the sample. The sequenced material came from peripheral blood mononuclear cells. These receptors were collected from a woman in her 40s in good health. Some clones in this sample may be carry-over from other donors' samples.

This rearrangement joins TRBV10-2 to TRBJ2-5; D not certain. Germline CDR1 reads WSHSY; CDR2 reads SAAADI. The CDR3 covers 12 residues. V lost 2 bases to trimming and J lost 9 bases, with 10 bases between them. CDR3 nucleotide sequence: TGCGCCAGCAGTGAGGATCTCGAGGCCCAGTACTTC. Translation: CASSEDLEAQYF.

The chain carries TRBV11-2 and TRBJ2-5; 8 nucleotides match TRBD1. Germline V gives CDR1 SGHAT, CDR2 FQNNGV. The V and J ends lost 3 bases and 4 bases, in that order; junction bases with no gene match: 7. The CDR3 is 15 residues long. CDR3 in amino acids: CASSFWNRGTETQYF. The CDR3 DNA is TGTGCCAGCAGCTTTTGGAACAGGGGGACAGAGACCCAGTACTTC.

This chain joins TRBV28 and TRBJ1-4, with TRBD1 as a possible D gene (6 bases). Germline assignment: CDR1 MDHEN and CDR2 SYDVKM. V gave up 6 bases and J gave up 3 bases, with 17 bases separating them. The length of the CDR3 is 16 residues. This CDR3 reads CASSLSSQGANEKLFF. DNA of the CDR3: TGTGCCAGCAGCCTCTCTTCACAGGGCGCTAATGAAAAACTGTTTTTT.

The chain recombines TRBV7-3 with TRBJ2-1; the match to TRBD2 covers 8 bases. Germline V gene data show CDR1 as SGHTA and CDR2 as FQGTGA. CDR3 length: 12 residues. The V gene end was trimmed by 5 bases and the J gene end by 11 bases; junction bases not matched to a gene: 5. CDR3 nucleotide sequence: TGTGCCAGCAGCGAAACTAGCGGCAAGCAGTTCTTC. This translates into CASSETSGKQFF. Filled out from reference TRBV7-3 and TRBJ2-1, the complete variable domain reads GAGVSQTPSNKVTEKGKYVELRCDPISGHTALYWYRQSLGQGPEFLIYFQGTGAADDSGLPNDRFFAVRPEGSVSTLKIQRTERGDSAVYLCASSETSGKQFFGPGTRLTVL.

The chain carries TRBV7-2 and TRBJ2-1; 8 bases are a match to TRBD2. V lost 2 bases and J lost 2; bases outside the gene matches: 2. CDR1 SGHTA and CDR2 FQGNSA come from the germline V gene. This CDR3 spans 15 amino acids. The CDR3 bases are TGTGCCAGCAGCTTACGGCGGGAGGCCTACAATGAGCAGTTCTTC. Amino acid sequence: CASSLRREAYNEQFF.